The 3 T cell receptor beta chains below all came from one sample that was sequenced in a study of beta chain features in type 1 diabetes. cDNA synthesis used the whole RNA isolate, giving expressed TCRB sequences. The table came from immunoSEQ multiplex PCR; TCRdb's copy has only in-frame clones and leaves some out. The data contain over 150,000 clones, around 8.5% of them singletons. The specimen sequenced was central memory CD4+ T cells from blood. The receptors here all came from a young man in good health.

This clone was seen a handful of times. The J gene is TRBJ1-5, the V gene TRBV4-3; 7 bases align to TRBD1. The V gene end was trimmed by 0 bases and the J gene end by 2 bases; junction bases not matched to a gene: 4. The CDR3 loop spans 16 amino acids. Germline assignment: CDR1 LGHNA and CDR2 YSLEER. The CDR3 reads CASSQDRGGGNQPQHF. As DNA, the CDR3 is TGCGCCAGCAGCCAAGATCGAGGGGGCGGCAATCAGCCCCAGCATTTT.

The genes are TRBV30 and TRBJ2-3, with unresolved D. CDR1 GTSNPN and CDR2 SVGIG come from the germline V gene (reference sequence). This CDR3 is 12 amino acids long. The ends were cut back, 1 base at V and 6 bases at J, with 8 bases in the middle. Here the CDR3 DNA reads TGTGCCTGGAGTGCCGGTTACGATACGCAGTATTTT. This translates into CAWSAGYDTQYF.

This clone appeared many times. V is TRBV7-2 and J is TRBJ1-2; 9 nucleotides match TRBD1. CDR1 is SGHTA and CDR2 is FQGNSA in the germline V gene. The junction had 12 bases not matched to a gene; V was cut back by 6 bases and J by 13 bases. The CDR3 covers 13 residues. DNA of the CDR3: TGTGCCAGCAGGGGCCCGGGACAGGGAAGGTGCACCTTC. This translates into CASRGPGQGRCTF.